These 11 T cell receptor beta chains share one sample of origin, sequenced in a study of T cells after yellow fever vaccination. TCRdb used MiXCR to reprocess the 5' RACE reads, holding one entry per CDR3 protein. The sample consists of under 600,000 distinct CDR3 sequences, approximately 15% of them appearing once. This sample comprised PBMCs, obtained on the day of the yellow fever booster vaccination. These TCRs come from a man between 25 and 39 years old who received the YFV17D yellow fever vaccine.

This clonotype was counted only a few times. CDR3 residues: CATEPVLGESTDTQYF. Here the CDR3 DNA reads TGTGCCACCGAACCGGTCCTTGGCGAGAGCACAGATACGCAGTATTTT. J is TRBJ2-3 and V is TRBV15; D is uncertain. V dropped 8 bases and J dropped 0 bases, with 18 bases sitting between them. The CDR3 is 16 residues long. The V gene's germline CDR1 is LNHNV and CDR2 YYDKDF (reference sequence).

V is TRBV7-2 and J is TRBJ2-1, with 8 bases matching TRBD1. The trim removed 5 bases at V and 0 bases at J, leaving 9 bases unmatched. The CDR3 runs to 17 residues. Looked up from germline, CDR1 is SGHTA and CDR2 is FQGNSA. The CDR3 sequence: CASSPWTGPFSYNEQFF. DNA for the CDR3: TGTGCCAGCAGCCCCTGGACAGGGCCTTTCTCCTACAATGAGCAGTTCTTC. The full variable domain, in which reference TRBV7-2 and TRBJ2-1 provide the parts outside the CDR3, is GAGVSQSPSNKVTEKGKDVELRCDPISGHTALYWYRQSLGQGLEFLIYFQGNSAPDKSGLPSDRFSAERTGGSVSTLTIQRTQQEDSAVYLCASSPWTGPFSYNEQFFGPGTRLTVL.

The chain carries TRBV6-1 and TRBJ2-7; D remains unclear. This CDR3 has 16 amino acids. V was pared by 6 bases and J by 0 bases, with 18 bases between. Germline V gene sequence: CDR1 MNHNS, CDR2 SASEGT. CDR3 loop: CASRRASAESSYEQYF. The DNA for the CDR3 is TGTGCCAGCAGAAGGGCCTCAGCTGAAAGCTCCTACGAGCAGTACTTC.

This clonotype was seen only a few times. This sequence joins TRBV10-3 and TRBJ1-1, with no clear D. Per the germline V gene, CDR1 is ENHRY and CDR2 is SYGVKD. V was cut by 3 bases and J by 2 bases, with 7 bases left in between. This CDR3 spans 13 amino acids. In DNA, the CDR3 is TGTGCCATCAGTGAAGTCAGAAACACTGAAGCTTTCTTT. It codes for CAISEVRNTEAFF.

In this sample, this clonotype turned up many times. The chain links TRBV19 to TRBJ2-2; D unresolved. Germline CDR1 is LNHDA and CDR2 is SQIVND (reference sequence). The CDR3 consists of 14 residues. Trimming removed 0 bases at V and 5 bases at J, with 7 bases between. The CDR3 region is CASSIDLSTGELFF. DNA of the CDR3: TGTGCCAGTAGTATAGATCTGTCGACCGGGGAGCTGTTTTTT. The entire variable domain, with the rest obtained from reference TRBV19 and TRBJ2-2, is as follows: DGGITQSPKYLFRKEGQNVTLSCEQNLNHDAMYWYRQDPGQGLRLIYYSQIVNDFQKGDIAEGYSVSREKKESFPLTVTSAQKNPTAFYLCASSIDLSTGELFFGEGSRLTVL.

This clonotype occurred once. V is TRBV4-3 and J is TRBJ2-7; TRBD1 matches 9 bases. Germline trimming cut 0 bases from V and 5 bases from J; bases unmatched to any gene: 5. The CDR3 consists of 15 residues. Germline assignment: CDR1 LGHNA and CDR2 YSLEER. CDR3 sequence: CASSQEGTGNHEQYF. CDR3 nucleotide sequence: TGCGCCAGCAGCCAAGAAGGGACAGGGAACCACGAGCAGTACTTC.

This clonotype showed up many times. The rearrangement links TRBV5-5 to TRBJ2-2; possibly TRBD1 or TRBD2 for D (5 bases each). Germline lookup yields CDR1 SGHKS and CDR2 YYEKEE (reference sequence). V gave up 0 bases and J gave up 6 bases, with 15 bases separating them. The CDR3 spans 16 residues. CDR3 nucleotides: TGTGCCAGCAGCTTGGAGACCCAGGGAGTTGCCGGGGAGCTGTTTTTT. Protein sequence: CASSLETQGVAGELFF.

CDR3 bases: TGTGCCAGCAGATGGACTAGTCTCGGTTACAATGAGCAGTTCTTC. It translates to CASRWTSLGYNEQFF. The J gene is TRBJ2-1, the V gene TRBV5-6, with TRBD2 matching over 7 bases. V dropped 5 bases and J dropped 4; count of bases not matched to a gene: 9. CDR1 SGHDT and CDR2 YYEEEE come from the germline V gene. The CDR3 runs 15 residues.

The rearrangement links TRBV20-1 to TRBJ2-3; TRBD2 agrees at 10 bases. CDR1 and CDR2 from the germline V gene are DFQATT and SNEGSKA (reference sequence). The V and J ends lost 5 bases and 0 bases, in that order; junction bases with no gene match: 5. CDR3 size: 15 residues. Here the CDR3 reads CSAPPSGSSTDTQYF. The CDR3 nucleotides read TGCAGTGCTCCGCCTAGCGGGAGTAGCACAGATACGCAGTATTTT.

This clonotype has a handful of counts. V and J are TRBV6-2 or TRBV6-3 and TRBJ2-1, with D tentatively TRBD2 (5 bases). Germline loops: CDR1 MNHEY, CDR2 SVGEGT. V dropped 0 bases and J dropped 0 bases, with 21 bases sitting between them. There are 20 residues in the CDR3. For the CDR3, the DNA is TGTGCCAGCAGTTACTCGATGGCCCTAGCCCCCTTGCCCTCCTACAATGAGCAGTTCTTC. Its translation is CASSYSMALAPLPSYNEQFF.

The J gene is TRBJ2-7, the V gene TRBV7-2, with a weak D call TRBD1 (6 bases). The CDR3 has 13 amino acids. CDR1 is SGHTA and CDR2 is FQGNSA in the germline V gene. The V end lost 4 bases, the J end lost 4 bases, and 11 bases lay between the germline ends. The CDR3 loop is CASSWNREYEQYF. CDR3 in DNA: TGTGCCAGCAGCTGGAACAGGGAGTACGAGCAGTACTTC.